This T cell receptor (beta chain) was captured in a study of blood T cell repertoires in COVID-19. This clone was seen once. The data were produced by immunoSEQ multiplex PCR, yet TCRdb's version contains in-frame clones alone and is incomplete. The data contain 130,000 to 150,000 clones, 85% of them singletons. The receptor was isolated from a woman in her forties who had recovered from COVID-19. The material sequenced was PBMCs or T cells enriched from blood (not recorded which).

CDR3 loop: CASSEASGGAGELFF. The CDR3 DNA reads TGTGCCAGCAGTGAAGCTAGCGGGGGGGCCGGGGAGCTGTTTTTT. The genes are TRBV6-1 and TRBJ2-2, with 11 bases lining up with TRBD2. The CDR3 length is 15 residues. Germline V gene sequence: CDR1 MNHNS, CDR2 SASEGT. The J segment lost 6 bases and the V segment lost 0 bases, leaving 0 bases of the junction unmatched.